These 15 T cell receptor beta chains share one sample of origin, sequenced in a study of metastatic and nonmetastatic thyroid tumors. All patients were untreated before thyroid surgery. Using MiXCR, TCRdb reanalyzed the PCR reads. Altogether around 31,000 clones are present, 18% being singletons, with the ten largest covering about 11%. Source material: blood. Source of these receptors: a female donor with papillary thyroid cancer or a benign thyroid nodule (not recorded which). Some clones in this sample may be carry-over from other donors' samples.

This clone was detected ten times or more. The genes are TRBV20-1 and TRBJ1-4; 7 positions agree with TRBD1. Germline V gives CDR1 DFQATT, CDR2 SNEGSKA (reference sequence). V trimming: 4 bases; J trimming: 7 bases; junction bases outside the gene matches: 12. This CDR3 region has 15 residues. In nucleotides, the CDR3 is TGCAGTGCTACCAGAGGGGGCCAGAGGGCTGAAAAACTGTTTTTT. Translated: CSATRGGQRAEKLFF.

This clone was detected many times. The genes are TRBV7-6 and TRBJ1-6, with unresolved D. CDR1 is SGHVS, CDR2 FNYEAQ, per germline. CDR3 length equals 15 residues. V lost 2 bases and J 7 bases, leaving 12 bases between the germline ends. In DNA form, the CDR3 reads TGTGCCAGCAGCTTAACGGCCGCGACAAATTCACCCCTCCACTTT. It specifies CASSLTAATNSPLHF.

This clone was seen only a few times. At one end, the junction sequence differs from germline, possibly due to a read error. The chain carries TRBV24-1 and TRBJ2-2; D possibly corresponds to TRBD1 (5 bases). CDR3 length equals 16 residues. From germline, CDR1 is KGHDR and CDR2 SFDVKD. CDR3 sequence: CATSGSVGRNTWDLFF. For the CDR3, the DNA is TGTGCCACCAGTGGAAGCGTGGGGCGGAACACCTGGGATCTGTTTTTT.

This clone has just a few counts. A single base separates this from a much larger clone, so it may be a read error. As DNA, the CDR3 is TGCAGCCACCTCCCGGGGCTGGGGGAGACCCTGTACTTC. It translates to CSHLPGLGETLYF. This sequence joins TRBV29-1 and TRBJ2-5; D tentatively fits TRBD1 or TRBD2 (5 bases each). The CDR3 sequence is 13 residues long. Germline V CDR1 and CDR2: SQVTM, ANQGSEA.

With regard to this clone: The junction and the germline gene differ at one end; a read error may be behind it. This CDR3 is CASSFPGGYGQYF. Written as DNA, the CDR3 is TGTGCCAGCAGTTTCCCGGGGGGATACGGGCAGTACTTC. J is TRBJ2-7 and V is TRBV27, with TRBD2 identical over 7 bases. Germline lookup yields CDR1 MNHEY and CDR2 SMNVEV (reference sequence). The CDR3 is 13 amino acids.

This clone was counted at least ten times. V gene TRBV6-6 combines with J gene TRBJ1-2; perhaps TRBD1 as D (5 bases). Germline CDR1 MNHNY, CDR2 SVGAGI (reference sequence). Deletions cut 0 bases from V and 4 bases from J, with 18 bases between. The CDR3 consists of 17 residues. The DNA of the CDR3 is TGTGCCAGCAGTTACTCCCCGTCGACAGATTTGGCCTATGGCTACACCTTC. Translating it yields CASSYSPSTDLAYGYTF.

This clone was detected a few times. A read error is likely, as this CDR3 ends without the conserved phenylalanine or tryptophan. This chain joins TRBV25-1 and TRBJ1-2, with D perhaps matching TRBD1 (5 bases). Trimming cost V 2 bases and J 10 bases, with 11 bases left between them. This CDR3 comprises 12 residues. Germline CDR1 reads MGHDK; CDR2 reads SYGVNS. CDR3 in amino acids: CASSEGGSVYTS. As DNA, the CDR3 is TGTGCCAGCAGTGAAGGGGGATCTGTCTACACCTCC.

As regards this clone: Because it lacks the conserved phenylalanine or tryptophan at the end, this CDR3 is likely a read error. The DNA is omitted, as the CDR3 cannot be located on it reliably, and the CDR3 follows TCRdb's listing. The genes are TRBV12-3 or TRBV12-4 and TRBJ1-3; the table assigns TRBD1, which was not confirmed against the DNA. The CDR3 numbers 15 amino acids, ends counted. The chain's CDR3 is CATCQGITDGNTIFL.

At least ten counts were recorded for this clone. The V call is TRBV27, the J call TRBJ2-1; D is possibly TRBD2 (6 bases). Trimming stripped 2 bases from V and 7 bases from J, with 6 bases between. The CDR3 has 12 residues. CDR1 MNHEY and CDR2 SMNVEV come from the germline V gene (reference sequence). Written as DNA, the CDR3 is TGTGCCAGCAGTTTAGGGGGGAATGAGCAGTTCTTC. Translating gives CASSLGGNEQFF.

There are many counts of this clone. The CDR3 loop reads CASSESGDPNEQFF. The CDR3 DNA sequence: TGCGCCAGCAGTGAGTCGGGGGACCCCAATGAGCAGTTCTTC. This chain joins TRBV10-1 and TRBJ2-1, with D possibly called TRBD1 or TRBD2 (5 bases each). Trimming stripped 0 bases from V and 6 bases from J, with 9 bases between. Germline V gives CDR1 WNHNN, CDR2 SYGVQD (reference sequence). The CDR3 is made up of 14 amino acids.

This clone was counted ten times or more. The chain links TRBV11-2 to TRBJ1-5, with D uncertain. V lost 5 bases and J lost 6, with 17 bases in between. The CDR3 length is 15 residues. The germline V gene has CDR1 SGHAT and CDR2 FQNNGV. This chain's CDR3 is CASSADGLSGQPQHF. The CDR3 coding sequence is TGTGCCAGCAGCGCGGACGGCCTTTCGGGTCAGCCCCAGCATTTT.

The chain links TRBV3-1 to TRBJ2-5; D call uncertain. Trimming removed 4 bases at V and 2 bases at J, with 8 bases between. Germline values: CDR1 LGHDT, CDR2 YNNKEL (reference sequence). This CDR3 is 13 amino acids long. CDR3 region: CASSLIPQETQYF. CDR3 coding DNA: TGTGCCAGCAGCCTCATCCCGCAAGAGACCCAGTACTTC.

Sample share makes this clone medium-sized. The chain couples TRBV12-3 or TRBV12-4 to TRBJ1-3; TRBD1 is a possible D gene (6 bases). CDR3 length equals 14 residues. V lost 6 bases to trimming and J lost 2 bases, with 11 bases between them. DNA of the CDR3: TGTGCCAGCAGCACCACAGGGCCTGGAAACACCATATATTTT. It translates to CASSTTGPGNTIYF.

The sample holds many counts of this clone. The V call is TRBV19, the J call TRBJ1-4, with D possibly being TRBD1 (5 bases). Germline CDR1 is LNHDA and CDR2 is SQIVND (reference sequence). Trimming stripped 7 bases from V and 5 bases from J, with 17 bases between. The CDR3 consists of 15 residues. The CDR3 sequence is CASKVRGKENEKLFF. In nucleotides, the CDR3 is TGTGCCAGTAAGGTACGGGGGAAGGAGAATGAAAAACTGTTTTTT.

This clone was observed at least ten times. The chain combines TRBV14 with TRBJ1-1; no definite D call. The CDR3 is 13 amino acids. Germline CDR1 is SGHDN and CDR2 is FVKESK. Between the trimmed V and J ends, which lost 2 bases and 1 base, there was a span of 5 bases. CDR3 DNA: TGTGCCAGCAGCCAACAGGCGAACACTGAAGCTTTCTTT. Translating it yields CASSQQANTEAFF.